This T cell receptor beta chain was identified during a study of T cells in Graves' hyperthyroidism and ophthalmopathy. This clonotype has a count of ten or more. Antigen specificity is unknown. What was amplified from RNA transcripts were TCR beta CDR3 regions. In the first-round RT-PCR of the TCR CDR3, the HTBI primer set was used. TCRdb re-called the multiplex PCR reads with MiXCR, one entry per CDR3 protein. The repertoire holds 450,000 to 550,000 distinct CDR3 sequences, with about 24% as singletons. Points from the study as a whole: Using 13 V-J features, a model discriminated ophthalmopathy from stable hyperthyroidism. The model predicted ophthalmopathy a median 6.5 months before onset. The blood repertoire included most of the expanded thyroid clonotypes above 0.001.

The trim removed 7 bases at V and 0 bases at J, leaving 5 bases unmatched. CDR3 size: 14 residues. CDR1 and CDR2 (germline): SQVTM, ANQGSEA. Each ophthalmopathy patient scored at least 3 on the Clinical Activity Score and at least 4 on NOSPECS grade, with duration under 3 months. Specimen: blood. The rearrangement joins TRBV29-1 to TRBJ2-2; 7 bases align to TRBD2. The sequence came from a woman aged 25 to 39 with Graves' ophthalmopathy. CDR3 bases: TGCAGCGCCCTGGGAGGGTCGAACACCGGGGAGCTGTTTTTT. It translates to CSALGGSNTGELFF.